The 23 T cell receptor beta chains below all came from one sample that was sequenced in a study of molecular identifiers for immune sequencing clone quantification. TCRdb re-derived calls from the PCR reads in MiXCR, one entry per CDR3 protein. The table lists around 300,000 distinct CDR3 sequences, about 23% of them singletons, with roughly 0.7% in the top ten. The sequencing input was naive CD8+ T cells from blood, with Jurkat cell RNA spiked in. Subset meaning: FACS-sorted CD8+CD4-CCR7+CD45RA+ naive T cells. All receptors come from a human donor in good health. Some libraries in this study had Jurkat cell RNA spiked in.

V usage is TRBV20-1 and J usage is TRBJ1-4; TRBD1 matches 9 bases. The CDR3 extends over 13 amino acids. In germline, CDR1 is DFQATT, CDR2 SNEGSKA (reference sequence). Trimming took 5 bases from V and 5 from J; bases not matched to a gene: 3. DNA of the CDR3: TGCAGTGCTCGCGGACAGGGGAATGAAAAACTGTTTTTT. This codes for CSARGQGNEKLFF.

CDR3 nucleotides: TGTGCCAGCATATCTCATGGTGGTTTCGGAGGGGAGCCCTACGAGCAGTACTTC. Translating it yields CASISHGGFGGEPYEQYF. V is TRBV27 and J is TRBJ2-7, with D possibly matching TRBD2 (6 bases). The CDR3 spans 18 residues. Trimming removed 7 bases at V and 2 bases at J, with 27 bases between. Per germline, CDR1 MNHEY and CDR2 SMNVEV (reference sequence).

In its sample, this clonotype was seen once. This may be a read error: a much more frequent sequence differs by one nucleotide. The chain recombines TRBV2 with TRBJ2-3, with a tentative D call TRBD1 (5 bases). This CDR3 has 16 amino acids. In germline, CDR1 is SNHLY, CDR2 FYNNEI. CDR3 in amino acids: CASSDSWGRSLDTQCF. In nucleotides, the CDR3 is TGTGCCAGCAGTGATTCTTGGGGCCGTTCCTTGGATACGCAGTGTTTT.

Many counts were recorded for this clonotype. The chain couples TRBV7-9 to TRBJ1-1; unclear D gene. The V gene lost 2 bases and the J gene lost 1 base, with 5 bases spanning the gap. Germline V gene lookup returns CDR1 SEHNR and CDR2 FQNEAQ (reference sequence). The CDR3 has 13 amino acids. CDR3 in amino acids: CASSLITNTEAFF. The CDR3 bases are TGTGCCAGCAGCTTAATTACGAACACTGAAGCTTTCTTT.

This clonotype was seen a few times. The chain recombines TRBV7-2 with TRBJ2-2, with D unresolved. The CDR3 has 17 residues. CDR1 is SGHTA and CDR2 is FQGNSA in the germline V gene. Trimming cost V 3 bases and J 1 base, with 15 bases left between them. CDR3 residues: CASSFLPDIGNTGELFF. Here the CDR3 DNA reads TGTGCCAGCAGCTTTCTTCCAGATATCGGGAACACCGGGGAGCTGTTTTTT.

The sample holds a few counts of this clonotype. J is TRBJ1-5 and V is TRBV27; perhaps TRBD1 as D (6 bases). Between the trimmed V and J ends, which lost 5 bases and 4 bases, there was a span of 9 bases. Germline V gives CDR1 MNHEY, CDR2 SMNVEV (reference sequence). The CDR3 runs 13 residues. The CDR3 region has the DNA TGTGCCAGCAGTAAAGGGGGGAATCAGCCCCAGCATTTT. Residues: CASSKGGNQPQHF.

This clonotype was recorded only once. One end of the junction fails to match germline, which may point to a read error. The rearrangement links TRBV6-2 or TRBV6-3 to TRBJ2-1; a possible D gene is TRBD1 (5 bases). This CDR3 has 16 amino acids. Germline V gene lookup returns CDR1 MNHEY and CDR2 SVGEGT. The CDR3 here is CASSHSGILTPGEQFF. In DNA form, the CDR3 reads TGTGCCAGCAGTCACTCAGGGATATTAACACCCGGTGAGCAGTTCTTC.

The chain uses TRBV29-1 and TRBJ2-7; 9 bases fit TRBD1. J lost 2 bases, V lost 7 bases, and 6 bases had no gene match. The CDR3 runs 13 residues. Per the germline V gene, CDR1 is SQVTM and CDR2 is ANQGSEA. For the CDR3, the DNA is TGCAGCGCCGAAGGGACAGGGACCTACGAGCAGTACTTC. Amino acid sequence: CSAEGTGTYEQYF.

This clonotype was observed a few times. This CDR3 reads CAISGSSDYYEQYF. The CDR3, as DNA: TGTGCCATCAGTGGCTCTAGCGACTACTACGAGCAGTACTTC. The gene calls are TRBV10-3 and TRBJ2-7; D perhaps matches TRBD2 (6 bases). Germline CDR1 is ENHRY and CDR2 is SYGVKD. The length of the CDR3 is 14 residues. V shed 4 bases and J shed 3 bases, with 13 bases lying between them.

Of note for this clonotype: A read error is possible here, since a much larger clone lies one base away. The chain employs TRBV29-1 and TRBJ1-1; D is unresolved. The V end lost 4 bases, the J end lost 7 bases, and 7 bases lay between the germline ends. The CDR3 is 10 amino acids. Germline CDR1 reads SQVTM; CDR2 reads ANQGSEA. DNA of the CDR3: TGCAGCGTTGGGGTGCTTGAAGCTTTCTTT. It codes for CSVGVLEAFF.

This clonotype was recorded at least ten times. The chain recombines TRBV5-1 with TRBJ2-1; possible D gene TRBD2, 5 bases. Trimming removed 1 base from V and 5 bases from J, with 16 bases in between. Germline CDR1 SGHRS, CDR2 YFSETQ. The CDR3 has 16 residues. The CDR3 here is CASSLRRLPPDNEQFF. The CDR3 nucleotides read TGCGCCAGCAGCTTGCGGCGACTACCTCCGGACAATGAGCAGTTCTTC.

As regards this clonotype: The CDR3 does not end in the conserved phenylalanine or tryptophan, so this is likely a read error. The genes are TRBV5-6 and TRBJ2-3; D ambiguous. Trimming stripped 0 bases from V and 5 bases from J, with 4 bases between. Germline V gene data show CDR1 as SGHDT and CDR2 as YYEEEE. The CDR3 has 12 residues. Written as DNA, the CDR3 is TGTGCCAGCAGCTTGGAAGTAGATACGCAGTATATT. This sequence encodes CASSLEVDTQYI.

This clonotype was observed a handful of times. The chain uses TRBV13 and TRBJ2-7; a weak D match, TRBD2 (6 bases). Germline V CDR1 and CDR2: PRHDT, FYEKMQ (reference sequence). The V end was cut by 5 bases, the J end by 0 bases, with 23 bases between. This CDR3 is 18 amino acids long. DNA for the CDR3: TGTGCCAGCAGCCAGCAGTTAGCAGGAGGGCCAAGCTCCTACGAGCAGTACTTC. This translates into CASSQQLAGGPSSYEQYF.

This clonotype has a handful of counts. The V and J genes are TRBV19 and TRBJ2-3, with 14 bases matching TRBD2. Trimming at V came to 8 bases and at J to 5 bases, leaving 9 bases not matched to a gene. Germline V gene lookup returns CDR1 LNHDA and CDR2 SQIVND (reference sequence). This CDR3 has 16 residues. CDR3 DNA: TGTGCCAGTTTCTCTGGACTAGCGGGAGGCATAGATACGCAGTATTTT. It specifies CASFSGLAGGIDTQYF.

This clonotype was recorded at least ten times. The rearrangement links TRBV2 to TRBJ1-1; D is perhaps TRBD1 (5 bases). V lost 8 bases, J lost 4 bases, and 23 bases lay in between. The CDR3 runs to 16 residues. The germline gives CDR1 SNHLY, CDR2 FYNNEI. CDR3 in amino acids: CASGENVAAQGTEAFF. DNA for the CDR3: TGTGCCAGCGGGGAAAATGTAGCAGCGCAGGGCACTGAAGCTTTCTTT.

Ten or more counts support this clonotype. The chain has TRBV19 and TRBJ2-5; unclear D gene. This CDR3 comprises 13 residues. The V end was cut by 7 bases, the J end by 2 bases, with 11 bases between. In germline, CDR1 is LNHDA, CDR2 SQIVND (reference sequence). In DNA, the CDR3 is TGTGCCAGTACCGCCAGGAATCAAGAGACCCAGTACTTC. It encodes CASTARNQETQYF.

In its sample, this clonotype was seen many times. This sequence joins TRBV19 and TRBJ2-3; 7 nucleotides match TRBD2. CDR3 length: 15 amino acids. Germline V CDR1 and CDR2: LNHDA, SQIVND (reference sequence). V lost 8 bases to trimming and J lost 2 bases; unmatched junction nucleotides: 10. The CDR3 reads CASSPRGGSTDTQYF. The CDR3 nucleotides read TGTGCCAGTTCCCCACGCGGGGGTTCCACAGATACGCAGTATTTT. Using reference TRBV19 and TRBJ2-3 for the parts outside the CDR3, the full variable domain is DGGITQSPKYLFRKEGQNVTLSCEQNLNHDAMYWYRQDPGQGLRLIYYSQIVNDFQKGDIAEGYSVSREKKESFPLTVTSAQKNPTAFYLCASSPRGGSTDTQYFGPGTRLTVL.

Concerning this clonotype itself: The junction and the germline gene differ at one end; a read error may be behind it. The chain is built from TRBV6-6 and TRBJ2-5; D gene uncertain. Germline CDR1 is MNHNY and CDR2 is SVGAGI (reference sequence). This CDR3 contains 13 residues. CDR3 in DNA: TGTGCCTGCAGCGCTCCGCCCGGGGAGACCCAGTACTTC. Translation gives CACSAPPGETQYF.

This clonotype was seen a handful of times. The V call is TRBV6-1, the J call TRBJ2-2; tentatively, D is TRBD1 or TRBD2 (5 bases each). The CDR3 extends over 18 amino acids. Germline CDR1 and CDR2: MNHNS and SASEGT. Trimming removed 7 bases at V and 1 base at J, with 22 bases between. The CDR3: CASISEMVDSVNTGELFF. The CDR3 bases are TGTGCCAGCATTAGCGAAATGGTAGACAGCGTGAACACCGGGGAGCTGTTTTTT.

There are many counts of this clonotype. The chain is built from TRBV2 and TRBJ2-3, with D unresolved. The CDR3 sequence is 16 residues long. Trimming stripped 0 bases from V and 4 bases from J, with 14 bases between. The V gene's germline CDR1 is SNHLY and CDR2 FYNNEI. The chain's CDR3 is CASSEALLAESDTQYF. The CDR3 DNA is TGTGCCAGCAGTGAAGCGCTTCTGGCGGAATCAGATACGCAGTATTTT. Full variable domain (outside the CDR3, taken from reference TRBV2 and TRBJ2-3): EPEVTQTPSHQVTQMGQEVILRCVPISNHLYFYWYRQILGQKVEFLVSFYNNEISEKSEIFDDQFSVERPDGSNFTLKIRSTKLEDSAMYFCASSEALLAESDTQYFGPGTRLTVL.

Concerning this clonotype itself: It may be a read error: a sequence one base away is much more abundant. The chain employs TRBV4-3 and TRBJ1-5; D is uncertain. Germline V CDR1 and CDR2: LGHNA, YSLEER. This CDR3 is 16 amino acids long. The CDR3 coding sequence is TGCGCCAGCAGCCAAACCTCCGGTAATAGCAATCAGCCCCAGCGTTTT. It specifies CASSQTSGNSNQPQRF.

The V and J genes are TRBV27 and TRBJ2-5; TRBD2 aligns across 9 bases. This CDR3 region has 16 residues. Looked up from germline, CDR1 is MNHEY and CDR2 is SMNVEV (reference sequence). After removal of 5 bases from V and 2 bases from J, the junction contained 9 bases not matched to a gene. The CDR3 loop is CASSAYGTSIQETQYF. The CDR3 DNA is TGTGCCAGCAGTGCCTACGGGACTAGCATACAAGAGACCCAGTACTTC.

On this clonotype: This may stem from a read error, because a much larger clone lies one nucleotide away. The chain employs TRBV9 and TRBJ1-5; D remains unclear. From germline, CDR1 is SGDLS and CDR2 YYNGEE. This CDR3 region has 12 residues. The CDR3 bases are TGTGCCAGCAGCGACGGGTCCCAGCCCCCGCATTTT. Its translation is CASSDGSQPPHF.